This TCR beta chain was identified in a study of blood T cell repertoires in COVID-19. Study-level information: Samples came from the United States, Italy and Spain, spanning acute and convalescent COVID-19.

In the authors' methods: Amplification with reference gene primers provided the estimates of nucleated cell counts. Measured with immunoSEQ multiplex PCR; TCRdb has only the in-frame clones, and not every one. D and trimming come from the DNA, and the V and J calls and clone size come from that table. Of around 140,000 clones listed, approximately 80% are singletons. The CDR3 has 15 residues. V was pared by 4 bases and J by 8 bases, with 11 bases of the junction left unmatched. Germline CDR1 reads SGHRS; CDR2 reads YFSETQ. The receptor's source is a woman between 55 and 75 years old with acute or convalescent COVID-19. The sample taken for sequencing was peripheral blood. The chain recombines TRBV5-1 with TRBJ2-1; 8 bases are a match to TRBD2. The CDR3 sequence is CASSPGTRTIDEQFF. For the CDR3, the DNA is TGCGCCAGCAGCCCCGGGACTAGGACCATCGATGAGCAGTTCTTC.